This TCR beta chain originates from a study of graft-versus-host responses after intestinal transplantation. On this clone: Its antigen is not identified.

The germline CDR1 and CDR2 sequences are MNHEY and SMNVEV (reference sequence). This CDR3 region has 16 residues. The V gene lost 2 bases and the J gene lost 0 bases, with 11 bases spanning the gap. Data came from immunoSEQ multiplex PCR; TCRdb stores just in-frame clones and leaves some out. The data show tens of thousands of clones, 85% to 95% seen once. This receptor was identified in a human donor who received an intestinal transplant. This chain connects TRBV27 to TRBJ2-1; D gene unclear. Sample: unstimulated CD8+ T cells sorted from spleen or lymph node cells, taken before intestinal transplant. The CDR3 DNA is TGTGCCAGCAGTTTAGGGCGCATCAGCTCCTACAATGAGCAGTTCTTC. Amino acids: CASSLGRISSYNEQFF.